The present entry profiles one T cell receptor (beta chain) with its context. Participants spanned ages about 18 to 90 years and resided in over 20 US areas. Symptom resolution, clearance, or two negative PCRs marked donors in Cohort 3 as recovered. In the original processing: Quantification of nucleated cells was approximated via reference gene primer amplification. TCRdb's table, derived via immunoSEQ multiplex PCR, lists solely in-frame clones and lacks some. V and J calls and clone size follow that table, whereas D and trimming were derived from the DNA. The table has fewer than 400,000 clones, 75% to 90% seen once; the top ten hold 5%. This entry is derived from a study of blood T cell repertoires in COVID-19. Background on the study: The United States, Italy and Spain provided the acute and convalescent COVID-19 samples.

Sequenced material: PBMCs or T cells enriched from blood (not recorded which). The receptor was derived from a man aged 30-40 years who had recovered from COVID-19.

DNA of the CDR3: TGTGCCAGCAGCTTAGTTCCCTGGGACAGGGACCAAGAGACCCAGTACTTC. Translation: CASSLVPWDRDQETQYF. The genes are TRBV11-2 and TRBJ2-5, with 9 nucleotides matching TRBD1. V lost 1 base to trimming and J lost 0 bases; unmatched junction nucleotides: 6. The CDR3 spans 17 residues. Germline assignment: CDR1 SGHAT and CDR2 FQNNGV.